The rows below give T cell receptor beta chains drawn from one sample of a study of T cell repertoires in cytomegalovirus infection. For these TCRs, the target antigens are not known. TCRdb ran MiXCR on the reads and lists one entry per CDR3 protein. This sample has some 62,000 distinct CDR3 sequences, with 20% found just once. This material consisted of CD8+ T cells from cultured PBMCs, taken from culture after CMV antigen stimulation. Receptor source: a human donor in good health (CMV status not recorded). Some clones in this sample may be carry-over from other donors' samples. Each CDR3 is given with its conserved first and last residue. The order of the fields is CDR3 DNA, CDR3 protein, V gene, clone size, D gene, J gene. D genes are given only for firm matches. Clone size is stated in some rows and not others, as once, few, many or a class when expanded.

CDR3nt: TGTGCCAGCAGTTTAACAGGCCCGGTAACTGAAGCTTTCTTT
CDR3aa: CASSLTGPVTEAFF
v_gene: TRBV27
abundance: few
d_gene: .
j_gene: TRBJ1-1

CDR3nt: TGCGCCAGCAGCCAAGGTAGCGGGGGGAGGGATGAGCAGTTCTTC
CDR3aa: CASSQGSGGRDEQFF
v_gene: TRBV4-1
abundance: few
d_gene: TRBD2
j_gene: TRBJ2-1

CDR3nt: TGTGCCAGCAGCCCCGGGGGTGGTCCTCAGCCCCAGCATTTT
CDR3aa: CASSPGGGPQPQHF
v_gene: TRBV7-9
abundance: few
d_gene: .
j_gene: TRBJ1-5

CDR3nt: TGTGCCAGCAGTTTACGCGGAGGGGAAGCTTTCTTT
CDR3aa: CASSLRGGEAFF
v_gene: TRBV28
abundance: .
d_gene: .
j_gene: TRBJ1-1

CDR3nt: TGTGCCACCAGTGATTCGGACATCTTACTACAAGAGACCCAGCACTTC
CDR3aa: CATSDSDILLQETQHF
v_gene: TRBV24-1
abundance: .
d_gene: .
j_gene: TRBJ2-5

CDR3nt: TGTGCTAGTGGTTTTGTTGCCGCGGACAGGGCGTCAAGAGACTCCTACGAGCAGTACTTC
CDR3aa: CASGFVAADRASRDSYEQYF
v_gene: TRBV12-5
abundance: few
d_gene: TRBD1
j_gene: TRBJ2-7

CDR3nt: TGTGCCAGCAGTAGCTGGGGGGGCTACACCTTC
CDR3aa: CASSSWGGYTF
v_gene: TRBV12-3/TRBV12-4
abundance: .
d_gene: .
j_gene: TRBJ1-2

CDR3nt: TGTGCCAGCAGTTTCTTAGGGAATCAGCCCCAGCATTTT
CDR3aa: CASSFLGNQPQHF
v_gene: TRBV12-3/TRBV12-4
abundance: .
d_gene: .
j_gene: TRBJ1-5

CDR3nt: TGTGCCAGCACCCCTCTAGAGGCGAGGACTGAAGCTTTCTTT
CDR3aa: CASTPLEARTEAFF
v_gene: TRBV12-3/TRBV12-4
abundance: few
d_gene: .
j_gene: TRBJ1-1

CDR3nt: TGTGCCAGCAGTTTATCCCGGGGAGGGAACGAGCAGTACTTC
CDR3aa: CASSLSRGGNEQYF
v_gene: TRBV27
abundance: once
d_gene: TRBD2
j_gene: TRBJ2-7

CDR3nt: TGTGCCAGCAGTTTTCGGCGGGGTTACACAGATACGCAGTATTTT
CDR3aa: CASSFRRGYTDTQYF
v_gene: TRBV28
abundance: few
d_gene: .
j_gene: TRBJ2-3

CDR3nt: TGTGCCAGCAGTTTATGGACGCCCTATAGCACAGATACGCAGTATTTT
CDR3aa: CASSLWTPYSTDTQYF
v_gene: TRBV27
abundance: .
d_gene: .
j_gene: TRBJ2-3

CDR3nt: TGTGCCAGCAGCTTAGAGCCGATTGGAAACACCATATATTTT
CDR3aa: CASSLEPIGNTIYF
v_gene: TRBV7-2
abundance: .
d_gene: .
j_gene: TRBJ1-3

CDR3nt: TGTGCCACCAGTGATCCGCGGGGGGCCGGGGATACGCAGTATTTT
CDR3aa: CATSDPRGAGDTQYF
v_gene: TRBV24-1
abundance: few
d_gene: TRBD2
j_gene: TRBJ2-3

CDR3nt: TGCAGCGTTAATGGTCGAAGCATGGATGGCTACACCTTC
CDR3aa: CSVNGRSMDGYTF
v_gene: TRBV29-1
abundance: few
d_gene: .
j_gene: TRBJ1-2

CDR3nt: TGTGCCAGCAGCCTCCGCCGCGTCACTAGCGGGGGGCACACAGATACGCAGTATTTT
CDR3aa: CASSLRRVTSGGHTDTQYF
v_gene: TRBV7-2
abundance: .
d_gene: TRBD2
j_gene: TRBJ2-3

CDR3nt: TGTGCCAGCAGTCCGCACGGGACGTCGAACACTGAAGCTTTCTTT
CDR3aa: CASSPHGTSNTEAFF
v_gene: TRBV27
abundance: .
d_gene: .
j_gene: TRBJ1-1

CDR3nt: TGTGCCAGCAGCTACCTAGCGCTGCCGGGGGCGGGGGATGAGCAGTTCTTC
CDR3aa: CASSYLALPGAGDEQFF
v_gene: TRBV7-2
abundance: .
d_gene: .
j_gene: TRBJ2-1

CDR3nt: TGTGCCAGCAGTTTACCTATCTCGCATTCCATGAACACTGAAGCTTTCTTT
CDR3aa: CASSLPISHSMNTEAFF
v_gene: TRBV12-3/TRBV12-4
abundance: .
d_gene: .
j_gene: TRBJ1-1

CDR3nt: TGCAGTGCTAAGAGGACAACCGTGGGCACTGAAGCTTTCTTT
CDR3aa: CSAKRTTVGTEAFF
v_gene: TRBV20-1
abundance: .
d_gene: .
j_gene: TRBJ1-1

CDR3nt: TGTGCCAGCAGCTTCCAAATATGGAGGGACGTCGCCAAAAACATTCAGTACTTC
CDR3aa: CASSFQIWRDVAKNIQYF
v_gene: TRBV7-2
abundance: .
d_gene: .
j_gene: TRBJ2-4

CDR3nt: TGTGCCAGCAGCCGACTTCTAACGACAGGGGACCAAGAGACCCAGTACTTC
CDR3aa: CASSRLLTTGDQETQYF
v_gene: TRBV27
abundance: few
d_gene: TRBD1
j_gene: TRBJ2-5

CDR3nt: TGTGCCAGCAGCTTACCGGGCCCCACTGAAGCTTTCTTT
CDR3aa: CASSLPGPTEAFF
v_gene: TRBV7-9
abundance: .
d_gene: .
j_gene: TRBJ1-1

CDR3nt: TGTGCCAGCAGCCAACTTGGACAGGTTGAGCAGTTCTTC
CDR3aa: CASSQLGQVEQFF
v_gene: TRBV14
abundance: .
d_gene: TRBD1
j_gene: TRBJ2-1

CDR3nt: TGTGTCAGCAGACCAGAACGGGGCTACGGCTACACCTTC
CDR3aa: CVSRPERGYGYTF
v_gene: TRBV27
abundance: .
d_gene: .
j_gene: TRBJ1-2

CDR3nt: TGTGCTAGTGGTTTGCCCCGGACAGGAAACTACGAGCAGTACTTC
CDR3aa: CASGLPRTGNYEQYF
v_gene: TRBV12-5
abundance: .
d_gene: TRBD1
j_gene: TRBJ2-7

CDR3nt: TGTGCCAGCAGCTTTCAGGGAACCACAGATACGCAGTATTTT
CDR3aa: CASSFQGTTDTQYF
v_gene: TRBV11-2
abundance: .
d_gene: .
j_gene: TRBJ2-3

CDR3nt: TGTGCCAGCAGTTCCGACGGGACCGGGATCGGGGAGCAGTACTTC
CDR3aa: CASSSDGTGIGEQYF
v_gene: TRBV6-1
abundance: .
d_gene: .
j_gene: TRBJ2-7

CDR3nt: TGTGCCAGCAGCAGCGAGACCCGCACCTACAATGAGCAGTTCTTC
CDR3aa: CASSSETRTYNEQFF
v_gene: TRBV7-9
abundance: few
d_gene: .
j_gene: TRBJ2-1

CDR3nt: TGTGCCAGCAGTCACCGGGACAGGGGGACCTATGGCTACACCTTC
CDR3aa: CASSHRDRGTYGYTF
v_gene: TRBV6-6
abundance: few
d_gene: TRBD1
j_gene: TRBJ1-2

CDR3nt: TGTGCCAGCAGCCTCCCCCCAGAGGGAGATTTCTTT
CDR3aa: CASSLPPEGDFF
v_gene: TRBV7-8
abundance: once
d_gene: .
j_gene: TRBJ1-1

CDR3nt: TGTGCCAGCAGTCCCTCGGACGGGATCTCCTACAATGAGCAGTTCTTC
CDR3aa: CASSPSDGISYNEQFF
v_gene: TRBV27
abundance: few
d_gene: .
j_gene: TRBJ2-1

CDR3nt: TGTGCCAGTAGTCCTCGAGGGGGACTAGCGGGGGGCACAGATACGCAGTATTTT
CDR3aa: CASSPRGGLAGGTDTQYF
v_gene: TRBV19
abundance: few
d_gene: TRBD2
j_gene: TRBJ2-3

CDR3nt: TGTGCCAGCAGTGAAAACCGGGGACAGGGGAGGGATACGCAGTATTTT
CDR3aa: CASSENRGQGRDTQYF
v_gene: TRBV2
abundance: .
d_gene: TRBD1
j_gene: TRBJ2-3

CDR3nt: TGTGCCAGCAGCCCGTCGAACTACGAGCAGTACTTC
CDR3aa: CASSPSNYEQYF
v_gene: TRBV7-8
abundance: few
d_gene: .
j_gene: TRBJ2-7

CDR3nt: TGTGCCAGCAGCTCCACGGACGGCGGCAATCAGCCCCAGCATTTT
CDR3aa: CASSSTDGGNQPQHF
v_gene: TRBV7-2
abundance: .
d_gene: .
j_gene: TRBJ1-5

CDR3nt: TGTGCCAGCAGCTTCGGACAGGATTATGGCTACACCTTC
CDR3aa: CASSFGQDYGYTF
v_gene: TRBV7-9
abundance: .
d_gene: TRBD1
j_gene: TRBJ1-2